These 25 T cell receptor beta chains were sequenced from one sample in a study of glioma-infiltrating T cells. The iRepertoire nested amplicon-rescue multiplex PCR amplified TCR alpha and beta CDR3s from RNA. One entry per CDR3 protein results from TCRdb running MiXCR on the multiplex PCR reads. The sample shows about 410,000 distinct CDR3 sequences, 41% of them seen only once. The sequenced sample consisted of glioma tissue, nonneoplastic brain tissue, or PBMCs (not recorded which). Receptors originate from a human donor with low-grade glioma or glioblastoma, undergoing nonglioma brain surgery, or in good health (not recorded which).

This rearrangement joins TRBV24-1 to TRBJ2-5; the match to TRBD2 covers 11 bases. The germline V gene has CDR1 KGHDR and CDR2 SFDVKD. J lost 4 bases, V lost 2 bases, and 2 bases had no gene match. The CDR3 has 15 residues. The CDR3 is CATSDSLAGGETQYF. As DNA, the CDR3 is TGTGCCACCAGTGATTCTCTAGCGGGAGGAGAGACCCAGTACTTC.

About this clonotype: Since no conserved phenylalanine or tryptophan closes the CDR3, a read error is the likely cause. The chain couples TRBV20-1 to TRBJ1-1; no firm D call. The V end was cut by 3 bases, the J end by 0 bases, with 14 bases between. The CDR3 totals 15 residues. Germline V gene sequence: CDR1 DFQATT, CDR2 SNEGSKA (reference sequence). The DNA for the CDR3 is TGCAGTGCTAGCCAGCCGGTTTACATGAACACTGAAGCTTTCTCT. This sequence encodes CSASQPVYMNTEAFS.

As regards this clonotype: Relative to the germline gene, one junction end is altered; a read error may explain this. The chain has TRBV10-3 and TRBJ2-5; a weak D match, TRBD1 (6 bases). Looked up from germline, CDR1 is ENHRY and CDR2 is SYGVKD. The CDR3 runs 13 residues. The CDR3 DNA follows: TGTGCCATCAGTGAGTGGGGGCAAGAGGCCCAGTACTTC. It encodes CAISEWGQEAQYF.

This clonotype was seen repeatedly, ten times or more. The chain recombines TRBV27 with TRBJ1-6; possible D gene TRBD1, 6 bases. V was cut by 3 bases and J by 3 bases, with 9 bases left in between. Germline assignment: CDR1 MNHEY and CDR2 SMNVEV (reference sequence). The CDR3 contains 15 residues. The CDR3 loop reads CASSLGRGYNSPLHF. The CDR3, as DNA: TGTGCCAGCAGTTTGGGCAGGGGCTATAATTCACCCCTCCACTTT.

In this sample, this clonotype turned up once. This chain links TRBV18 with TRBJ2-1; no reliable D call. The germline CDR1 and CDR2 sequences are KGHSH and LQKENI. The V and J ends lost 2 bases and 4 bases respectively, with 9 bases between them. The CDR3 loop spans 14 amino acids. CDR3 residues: CASSPKRHYNEQFF. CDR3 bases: TGTGCCAGCTCACCAAAACGGCATTACAATGAGCAGTTCTTC. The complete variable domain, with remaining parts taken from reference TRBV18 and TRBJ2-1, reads NAGVMQNPRHLVRRRGQEARLRCSPMKGHSHVYWYRQLPEEGLKFMVYLQKENIIDESGMPKERFSAEFPKEGPSILRIQQVVRGDSAAYFCASSPKRHYNEQFFGPGTRLTVL.

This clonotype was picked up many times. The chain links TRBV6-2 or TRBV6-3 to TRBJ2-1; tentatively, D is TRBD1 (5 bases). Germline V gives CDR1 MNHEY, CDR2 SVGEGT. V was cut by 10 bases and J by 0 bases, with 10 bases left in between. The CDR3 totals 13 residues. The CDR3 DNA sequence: TGTGCCACAGGGATATACTCCTACAATGAGCAGTTCTTC. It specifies CATGIYSYNEQFF.

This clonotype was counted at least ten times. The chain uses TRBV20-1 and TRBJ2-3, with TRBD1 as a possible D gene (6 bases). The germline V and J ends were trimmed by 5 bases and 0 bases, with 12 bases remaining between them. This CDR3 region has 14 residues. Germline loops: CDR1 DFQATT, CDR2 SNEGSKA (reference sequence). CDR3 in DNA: TGCAGTGCTGGAAGGGACACTAGCACAGATACGCAGTATTTT. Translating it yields CSAGRDTSTDTQYF.

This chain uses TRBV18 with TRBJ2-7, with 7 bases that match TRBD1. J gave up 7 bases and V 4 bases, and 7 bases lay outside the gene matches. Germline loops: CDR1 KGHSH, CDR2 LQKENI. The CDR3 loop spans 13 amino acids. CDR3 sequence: CASSLTGVDEQYF. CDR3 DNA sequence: TGTGCCAGCTCACTCACAGGGGTCGATGAGCAGTACTTC.

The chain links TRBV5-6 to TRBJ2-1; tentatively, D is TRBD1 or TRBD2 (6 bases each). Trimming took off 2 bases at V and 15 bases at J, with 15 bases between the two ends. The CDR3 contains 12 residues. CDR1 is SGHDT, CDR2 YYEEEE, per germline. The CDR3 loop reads CASSLGGNWPFF. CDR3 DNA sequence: TGTGCCAGCAGCTTAGGGGGGAATTGGCCGTTCTTC.

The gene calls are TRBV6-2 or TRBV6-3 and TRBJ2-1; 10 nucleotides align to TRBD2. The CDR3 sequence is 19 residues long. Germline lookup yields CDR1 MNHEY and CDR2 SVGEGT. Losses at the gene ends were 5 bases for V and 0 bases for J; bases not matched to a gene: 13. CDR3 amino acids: CASSRYVSGRLPSYNEQFF. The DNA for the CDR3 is TGTGCCAGCAGTAGGTATGTTAGCGGGAGGCTCCCCTCCTACAATGAGCAGTTCTTC.

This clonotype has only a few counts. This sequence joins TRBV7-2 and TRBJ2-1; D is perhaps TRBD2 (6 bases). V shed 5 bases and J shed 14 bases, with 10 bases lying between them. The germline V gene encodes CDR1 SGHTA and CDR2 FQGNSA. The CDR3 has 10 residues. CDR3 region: CASSGRREFF. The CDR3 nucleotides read TGTGCCAGCAGCGGGCGGAGGGAGTTCTTC.

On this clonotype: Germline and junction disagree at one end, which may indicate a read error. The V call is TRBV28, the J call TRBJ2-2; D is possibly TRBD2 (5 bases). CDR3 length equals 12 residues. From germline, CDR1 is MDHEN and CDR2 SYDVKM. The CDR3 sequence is CASSWGTGKLFF. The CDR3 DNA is TGTGCCAGCAGTTGGGGAACCGGGAAGCTCTTTTTT.

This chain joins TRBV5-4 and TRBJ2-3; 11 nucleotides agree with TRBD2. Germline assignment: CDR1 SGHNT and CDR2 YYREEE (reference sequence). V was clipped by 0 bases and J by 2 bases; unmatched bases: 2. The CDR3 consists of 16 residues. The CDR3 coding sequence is TGTGCCAGCAGCTTGGCTAGCGGGAGGCCCACAGATACGCAGTATTTT. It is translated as CASSLASGRPTDTQYF.

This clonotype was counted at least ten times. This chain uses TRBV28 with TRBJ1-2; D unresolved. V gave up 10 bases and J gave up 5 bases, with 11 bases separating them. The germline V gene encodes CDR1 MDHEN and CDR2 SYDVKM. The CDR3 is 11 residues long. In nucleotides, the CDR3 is TGTGCCACCTCCGCTCCTTATGGCTACACCTTC. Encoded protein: CATSAPYGYTF.

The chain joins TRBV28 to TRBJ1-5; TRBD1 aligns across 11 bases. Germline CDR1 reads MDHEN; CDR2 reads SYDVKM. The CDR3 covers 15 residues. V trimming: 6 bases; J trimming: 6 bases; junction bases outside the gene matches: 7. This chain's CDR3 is CASSRDRGSSQPQHF. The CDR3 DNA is TGTGCCAGCAGCCGGGACAGGGGGAGTAGTCAGCCCCAGCATTTT.

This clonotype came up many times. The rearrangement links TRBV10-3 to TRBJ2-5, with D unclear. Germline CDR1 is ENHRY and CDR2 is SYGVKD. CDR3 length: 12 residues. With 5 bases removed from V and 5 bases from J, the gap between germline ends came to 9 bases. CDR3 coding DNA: TGTGCCATCAGTTCTCAGTGGGAGACCCAGTACTTC. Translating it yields CAISSQWETQYF.

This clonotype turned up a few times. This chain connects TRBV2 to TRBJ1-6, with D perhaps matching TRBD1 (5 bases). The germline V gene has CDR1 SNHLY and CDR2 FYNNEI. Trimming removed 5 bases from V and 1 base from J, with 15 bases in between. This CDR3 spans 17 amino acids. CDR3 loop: CASSLIQGSSYNSPLHF. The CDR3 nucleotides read TGTGCCAGCAGTTTAATTCAGGGATCATCCTATAATTCACCCCTCCACTTT.

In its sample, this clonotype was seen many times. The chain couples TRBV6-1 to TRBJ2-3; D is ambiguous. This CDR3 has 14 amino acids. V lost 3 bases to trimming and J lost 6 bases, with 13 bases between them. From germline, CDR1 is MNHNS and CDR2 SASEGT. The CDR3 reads CASSEMTAPDTQYF. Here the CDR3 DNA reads TGTGCCAGCAGTGAGATGACTGCCCCCGATACGCAGTATTTT.

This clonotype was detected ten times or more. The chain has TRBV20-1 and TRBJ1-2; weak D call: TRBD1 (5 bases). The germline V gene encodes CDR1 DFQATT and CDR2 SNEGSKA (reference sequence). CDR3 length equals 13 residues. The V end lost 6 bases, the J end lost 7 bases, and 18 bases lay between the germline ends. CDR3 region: CSALWGGMVGYTF. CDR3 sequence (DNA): TGCAGTGCCCTGTGGGGGGGGATGGTTGGCTACACCTTC.

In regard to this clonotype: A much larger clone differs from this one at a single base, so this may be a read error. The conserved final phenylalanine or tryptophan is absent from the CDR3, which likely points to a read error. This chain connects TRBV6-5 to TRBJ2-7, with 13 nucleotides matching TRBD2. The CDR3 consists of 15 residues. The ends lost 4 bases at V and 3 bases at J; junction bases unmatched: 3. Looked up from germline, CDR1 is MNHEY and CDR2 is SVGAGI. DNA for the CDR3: TGTGCCAGCAGTTCCGGGACTAGCGGGGTCTACGAGCAGTACTCC. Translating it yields CASSSGTSGVYEQYS.

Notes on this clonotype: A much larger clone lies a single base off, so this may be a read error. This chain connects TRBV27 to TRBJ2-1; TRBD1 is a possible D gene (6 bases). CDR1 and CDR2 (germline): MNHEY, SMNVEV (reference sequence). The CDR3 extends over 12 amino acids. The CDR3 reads CVSRGTGNEQFF. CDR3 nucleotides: TGTGTCAGCAGGGGCACAGGCAATGAGCAGTTCTTC.

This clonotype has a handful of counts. This CDR3 reads CASSHIYEQYF. CDR3 nucleotides: TGTGCCAGCAGCCACATCTACGAGCAGTACTTC. V usage is TRBV3-1 and J usage is TRBJ2-7; D gene ambiguous. CDR1 is LGHDT and CDR2 is YNNKEL in the germline V gene (reference sequence). The CDR3 is 11 amino acids. V shed 3 bases and J shed 3 bases, with 3 bases lying between them.

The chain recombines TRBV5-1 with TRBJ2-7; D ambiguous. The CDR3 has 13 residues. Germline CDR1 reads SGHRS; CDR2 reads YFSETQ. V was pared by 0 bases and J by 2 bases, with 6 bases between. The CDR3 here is CASSLEYTYEQYF. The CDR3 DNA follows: TGCGCCAGCAGCTTGGAGTACACCTACGAGCAGTACTTC.

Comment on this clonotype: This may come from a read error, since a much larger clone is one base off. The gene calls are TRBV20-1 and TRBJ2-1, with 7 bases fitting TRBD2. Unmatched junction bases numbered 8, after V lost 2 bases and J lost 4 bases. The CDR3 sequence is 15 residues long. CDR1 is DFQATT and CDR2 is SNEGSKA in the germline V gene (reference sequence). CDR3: CSARSYREAYNEQFF. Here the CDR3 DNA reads TGCAGTGCTAGATCGTACCGGGAGGCGTACAATGAGCAGTTCTTC.

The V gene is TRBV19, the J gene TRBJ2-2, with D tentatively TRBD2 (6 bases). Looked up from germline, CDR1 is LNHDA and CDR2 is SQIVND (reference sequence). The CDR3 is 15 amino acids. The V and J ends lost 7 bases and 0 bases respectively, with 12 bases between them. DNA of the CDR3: TGTGCCAGTACGGAGGGGATCGCGAACACCGGGGAGCTGTTTTTT. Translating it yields CASTEGIANTGELFF.